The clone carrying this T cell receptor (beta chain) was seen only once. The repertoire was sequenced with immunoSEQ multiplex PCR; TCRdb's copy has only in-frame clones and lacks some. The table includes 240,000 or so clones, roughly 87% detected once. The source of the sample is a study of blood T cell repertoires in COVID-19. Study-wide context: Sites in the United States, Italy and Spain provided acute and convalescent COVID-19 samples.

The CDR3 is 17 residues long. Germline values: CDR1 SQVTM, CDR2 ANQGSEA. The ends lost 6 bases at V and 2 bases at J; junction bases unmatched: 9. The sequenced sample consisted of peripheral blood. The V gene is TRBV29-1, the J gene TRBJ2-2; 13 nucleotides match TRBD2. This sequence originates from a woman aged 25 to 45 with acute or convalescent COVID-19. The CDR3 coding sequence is TGCAGCGTCGAAAGGACTAGCGGGAGTTCTAACACCGGGGAGCTGTTTTTT. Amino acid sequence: CSVERTSGSSNTGELFF.